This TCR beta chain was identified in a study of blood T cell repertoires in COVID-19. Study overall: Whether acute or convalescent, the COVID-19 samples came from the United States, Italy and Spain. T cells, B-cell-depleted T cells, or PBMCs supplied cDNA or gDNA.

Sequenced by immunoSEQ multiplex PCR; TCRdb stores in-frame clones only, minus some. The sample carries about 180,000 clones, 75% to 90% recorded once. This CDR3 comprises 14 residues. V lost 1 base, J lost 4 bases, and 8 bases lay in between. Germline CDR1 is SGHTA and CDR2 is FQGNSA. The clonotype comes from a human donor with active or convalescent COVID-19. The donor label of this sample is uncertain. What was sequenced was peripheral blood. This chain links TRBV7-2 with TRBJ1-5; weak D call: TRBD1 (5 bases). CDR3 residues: CASSLGTLNQPQHF. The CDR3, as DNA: TGTGCCAGCAGCTTAGGGACACTTAATCAGCCCCAGCATTTT.